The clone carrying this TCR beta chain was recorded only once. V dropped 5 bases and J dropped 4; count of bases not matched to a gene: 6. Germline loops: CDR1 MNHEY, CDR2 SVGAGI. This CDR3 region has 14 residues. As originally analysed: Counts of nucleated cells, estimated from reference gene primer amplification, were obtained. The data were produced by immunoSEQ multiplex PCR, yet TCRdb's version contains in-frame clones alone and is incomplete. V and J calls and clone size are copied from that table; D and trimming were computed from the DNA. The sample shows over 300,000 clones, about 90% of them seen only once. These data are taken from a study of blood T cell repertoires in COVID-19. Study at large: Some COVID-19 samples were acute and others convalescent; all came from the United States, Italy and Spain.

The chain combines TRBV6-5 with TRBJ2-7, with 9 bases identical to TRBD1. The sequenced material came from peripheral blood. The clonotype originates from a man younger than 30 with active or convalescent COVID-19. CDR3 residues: CASSRGDRGYEQYF. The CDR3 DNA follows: TGTGCCAGCAGTAGGGGAGACAGGGGGTACGAGCAGTACTTC.